Presented here are 10 T cell receptor beta chains from one specimen sequenced in a study of blood T cell repertoires in COVID-19. The assay was immunoSEQ multiplex PCR, and TCRdb's table has in-frame clones only and misses some. The data contain nearly 95,000 clones, 70% to 90% of them seen just once; the ten biggest clones take up 7% to 9%. Input material: peripheral blood. Source of these receptors: a human donor with acute or convalescent COVID-19. The donor label of this sample is uncertain.

The rearrangement links TRBV5-1 to TRBJ2-2; D possibly corresponds to TRBD1 (5 bases). There are 15 residues in the CDR3. The V and J ends lost 5 bases and 4 bases respectively, with 15 bases between them. CDR1 is SGHRS and CDR2 is YFSETQ in the germline V gene. The CDR3 sequence is CASSETAISTGELFF. The CDR3 DNA follows: TGCGCCAGCAGTGAGACAGCCATCTCCACCGGGGAGCTGTTTTTT.

The chain links TRBV7-2 to TRBJ2-7; 11 bases align to TRBD2. The CDR3 is 17 amino acids. CDR1 SGHTA and CDR2 FQGNSA come from the germline V gene. V trimming: 5 bases; J trimming: 2 bases; junction bases outside the gene matches: 11. CDR3 loop: CASSRWTTSGDTYEQYF. For the CDR3, the DNA is TGTGCCAGCAGCCGGTGGACGACTAGCGGGGACACCTACGAGCAGTACTTC.

The chain couples TRBV19 to TRBJ2-3; a weak D match, TRBD2 (6 bases). The V and J ends lost 5 bases and 0 bases respectively, with 12 bases between them. The CDR3 contains 15 residues. Germline CDR1 LNHDA, CDR2 SQIVND (reference sequence). The CDR3 loop is CASSSTGTSTDTQYF. DNA of the CDR3: TGTGCCAGTAGTTCAACCGGGACTAGCACAGATACGCAGTATTTT.

This clone appeared once. The V and J genes are TRBV19 and TRBJ2-1; the match to TRBD2 covers 8 bases. Looked up from germline, CDR1 is LNHDA and CDR2 is SQIVND (reference sequence). J lost 7 bases, V lost 4 bases, and 9 bases had no gene match. The length of the CDR3 is 15 residues. The CDR3 bases are TGTGCCAGTAGTACGGGCGGGGGGCGAGGGAATGAGCAGTTCTTC. Protein: CASSTGGGRGNEQFF.

This chain links TRBV9 with TRBJ2-5, with 16 bases lining up with TRBD2. CDR1 and CDR2 from the germline V gene are SGDLS and YYNGEE. This CDR3 is built from 17 residues. V gave up 4 bases and J gave up 7 bases; unmatched junction bases: 10. The chain's CDR3 is CASSPPGTSGGALTQYF. CDR3 nucleotide sequence: TGTGCCAGCAGCCCACCCGGGACTAGCGGGGGGGCTCTGACCCAGTACTTC.

The chain has TRBV6-5 and TRBJ1-1; perhaps TRBD1 as D (6 bases). V lost 6 bases and J lost 0, with 11 bases in between. There are 14 residues in the CDR3. In germline, CDR1 is MNHEY, CDR2 SVGAGI. In DNA form, the CDR3 reads TGTGCCAGCAGCGGACAGACCATGAACACTGAAGCTTTCTTT. Translation gives CASSGQTMNTEAFF.

J is TRBJ1-2 and V is TRBV19, with D possibly being TRBD1 (6 bases). CDR3 length equals 14 residues. Germline V gene data show CDR1 as LNHDA and CDR2 as SQIVND (reference sequence). V was cut by 5 bases and J by 3 bases, with 13 bases left in between. CDR3 loop: CASSFWGQDYGYTF. CDR3 nucleotide sequence: TGTGCCAGTAGTTTCTGGGGGCAGGACTATGGCTACACCTTC.

The V call is TRBV30, the J call TRBJ1-2, with TRBD1 matching over 7 bases. The germline CDR1 and CDR2 sequences are GTSNPN and SVGIG (reference sequence). This CDR3 spans 14 amino acids. Trimming at V came to 0 bases and at J to 4 bases, leaving 5 bases not matched to a gene. DNA for the CDR3: TGTGCCTGGAGTGTAGAAAGGGGGCCCTATGGCTACACCTTC. It yields the protein CAWSVERGPYGYTF.

This clone was seen a single time. The J gene is TRBJ1-2, the V gene TRBV3-1 (or the pseudogene TRBV3-2); D remains ambiguous. V was shortened by 5 bases and J by 5 bases, with 12 bases between the two germline ends. Germline CDR1 is LGHDT and CDR2 is YNNKEL (reference sequence). CDR3 length: 13 amino acids. CDR3 DNA: TGTGCCAGCAGCGCAGGCGGGTCTTATGGCTACACCTTC. As protein: CASSAGGSYGYTF.

This clone was found once. The J gene is TRBJ1-1, the V gene TRBV20-1; 8 bases line up with TRBD1. J gave up 0 bases and V 3 bases, and 3 bases lay outside the gene matches. The CDR3 loop spans 14 amino acids. The germline V gene encodes CDR1 DFQATT and CDR2 SNEGSKA (reference sequence). The CDR3 sequence: CSASRDRMNTEAFF. CDR3 DNA: TGCAGTGCTAGTCGGGACAGGATGAACACTGAAGCTTTCTTT.